This entry features one T cell receptor beta chain sequence. Its antigen remains unknown. The data belong to a study of response to subunit inactivated influenza vaccine. Findings and caveats of the study: Few new T cells, the authors suggested, are recruited by each seasonal influenza vaccination.

This CDR3 region has 14 residues. Looked up from germline, CDR1 is DFQATT and CDR2 is SNEGSKA (reference sequence). V lost 5 bases to trimming and J lost 5 bases; unmatched junction nucleotides: 9. TCRdb used MiXCR to reprocess the RT-PCR reads, holding one entry per CDR3 protein. The repertoire includes under 950,000 distinct CDR3 sequences, 20% to 25% of them detected once, and around 9.6% sits in the top ten. This specimen was PBMCs from blood, taken roughly 5 days after vaccination. The receptor was isolated from a man aged 50 or older who received an inactivated influenza vaccine. This chain links TRBV20-1 with TRBJ2-5, with 9 bases matching TRBD1. CDR3 sequence (DNA): TGCAGTGCTTTAAACAGGGGGCTCGATGAGACCCAGTACTTC. It yields the protein CSALNRGLDETQYF.